This TCR beta chain is from a study of Tregs in tolerant kidney transplant recipients. General study points: Findings come from small patient numbers and require larger validation. Biological reproducibility was not directly addressed, but technical replication error appeared minimal.

Thawed PBMCs were rested overnight at 37°C with 200 IU/ml IL-2 before regulatory T cell sorting. This clone is a singleton in its sample. What it binds is unknown. Clones were sequenced by immunoSEQ multiplex PCR, and TCRdb holds only the in-frame ones, with some missing. The sample has approximately 43,000 clones; 91% are singletons. The sequenced sample consisted of Tregs from blood. This TCR derives from a human donor in good health.

The CDR3 sequence: CASSLDRVGGNTIYF. The CDR3 region has the DNA TGTGCCAGCAGTTTGGACAGGGTAGGGGGAAACACCATATATTTT. The chain couples TRBV6-5 to TRBJ1-3; 8 bases agree with TRBD1. The V and J ends lost 4 bases and 4 bases, in that order; junction bases with no gene match: 6. This CDR3 contains 15 residues. CDR1 and CDR2 from the germline V gene are MNHEY and SVGAGI.